The 30 T cell receptor beta chains listed next were all sequenced from one sample in a study of cytomegalovirus exposure and HLA in healthy donors. PCR involved 60 Vbeta and 13 Jbeta primers. Sequenced by immunoSEQ multiplex PCR; TCRdb stores in-frame clones only, minus some. The sample has about 150,000 clones, around three quarters seen once. Material for sequencing was PBMCs. These receptors all come from a man aged 40-49 years in good health and CMV-seronegative.

The chain uses TRBV10-3 and TRBJ2-7; a weak D match, TRBD2 (5 bases). V lost 2 bases to trimming and J lost 2 bases, with 10 bases between them. Germline V CDR1 and CDR2: ENHRY, SYGVKD. The CDR3 extends over 14 amino acids. The CDR3 loop is CAISEGLQTYEQYF. CDR3 DNA sequence: TGTGCCATCAGTGAGGGACTCCAGACCTACGAGCAGTACTTC.

The chain combines TRBV5-6 with TRBJ1-5; D is unclear. Germline lookup yields CDR1 SGHDT and CDR2 YYEEEE. The CDR3 has 14 residues. V shed 2 bases and J shed 3 bases, with 9 bases lying between them. CDR3: CASSFGTNNQPQHF. For the CDR3, the DNA is TGTGCCAGCAGCTTTGGCACAAACAATCAGCCCCAGCATTTT.

This clone has more than one count but fewer than ten. V and J are TRBV5-1 and TRBJ1-2; a weak D match, TRBD1 (5 bases). CDR1 and CDR2 (germline): SGHRS, YFSETQ. V lost 1 base, J lost 4 bases, and 17 bases lay in between. The CDR3 runs 16 residues. CDR3 in amino acids: CASSLTGSSSSYGYTF. In DNA form, the CDR3 reads TGCGCCAGCAGCTTGACAGGTAGCTCCAGTAGCTATGGCTACACCTTC.

This chain uses TRBV10-3 with TRBJ2-3; 7 positions agree with TRBD2. The junction had 8 bases not matched to a gene; V was cut back by 11 bases and J by 0 bases. The CDR3 sequence is 14 residues long. Germline CDR1 ENHRY, CDR2 SYGVKD. CDR3 protein: CAAREGRSTDTQYF. The CDR3 nucleotides read TGTGCCGCCAGGGAGGGGCGTAGCACAGATACGCAGTATTTT.

J is TRBJ2-2 and V is TRBV7-3, with 9 bases fitting TRBD1. This CDR3 contains 15 residues. The V and J ends lost 5 bases and 3 bases, in that order; junction bases with no gene match: 4. Germline CDR1 is SGHTA and CDR2 is FQGTGA. CDR3: CASSVTGGDTGELFF. CDR3 DNA sequence: TGTGCCAGCAGCGTGACAGGGGGGGACACCGGGGAGCTGTTTTTT.

The CDR3 DNA reads as TGTGCCAGCAGTCCGATCGGGAACACCGGGGAGCTGTTTTTT. As protein: CASSPIGNTGELFF. This rearrangement joins TRBV6-6 to TRBJ2-2; D not resolved. The length of the CDR3 is 14 residues. Germline CDR1 reads MNHNY; CDR2 reads SVGAGI (reference sequence). The V end was cut by 5 bases, the J end by 1 base, with 8 bases between.

This sequence joins TRBV10-3 and TRBJ2-7, with 7 bases lining up with TRBD1. Germline CDR1 and CDR2: ENHRY and SYGVKD. Trimming at V came to 11 bases and at J to 3 bases, leaving 13 bases not matched to a gene. The CDR3 contains 14 residues. In DNA form, the CDR3 reads TGTGCCTCTCGGCCCGGGGACAGCGGCTACGAGCAGTACTTC. Its translation is CASRPGDSGYEQYF.

The chain uses TRBV6-1 and TRBJ1-1; tentative D call: TRBD1 (6 bases). Germline CDR1 reads MNHNS; CDR2 reads SASEGT. V was trimmed by 6 bases and J by 0 bases, leaving 11 bases between them. The CDR3 contains 14 residues. The chain's CDR3 is CASSGAGVNTEAFF. The CDR3 nucleotides are TGTGCCAGCAGCGGAGCAGGGGTGAACACTGAAGCTTTCTTT.

The rearrangement joins TRBV7-6 to TRBJ2-6; D remains ambiguous. The CDR3 contains 16 residues. Germline V gene data show CDR1 as SGHVS and CDR2 as FNYEAQ. The ends were cut back, 1 base at V and 2 bases at J, with 9 bases in the middle. CDR3 sequence: CASSLGHSTGANVLTF. Written as DNA, the CDR3 is TGTGCCAGCAGCTTAGGACATTCTACTGGGGCCAACGTCCTGACTTTC.

The V call is TRBV12-5, the J call TRBJ1-2, with D uncertain. The germline V gene has CDR1 LGHNT and CDR2 FRNRAP. This CDR3 contains 17 residues. V was cut by 0 bases and J by 0 bases, with 14 bases left in between. As DNA, the CDR3 is TGTGCTAGTGGTTTGGTACGTGAAGTAACAGCTAACTATGGCTACACCTTC. Translation: CASGLVREVTANYGYTF.

The chain carries TRBV5-4 and TRBJ2-1, with TRBD2 matching 13 bases. The germline CDR1 and CDR2 sequences are SGHNT and YYREEE (reference sequence). The junction had 6 bases not matched to a gene; V was cut back by 4 bases and J by 8 bases. The CDR3 runs to 15 residues. The CDR3, as DNA: TGTGCCAGCAGCAGGACTAGCGGGAGCTGGGATGAGCAGTTCTTC. Protein sequence: CASSRTSGSWDEQFF.

The V gene is TRBV5-4, the J gene TRBJ1-2; D uncertain. Germline V lookup: CDR1 SGHNT, CDR2 YYREEE (reference sequence). Trimming pared 2 bases from V and 10 bases from J, leaving 18 bases between. CDR3 length equals 14 residues. This chain's CDR3 is CASSLSQLAMLYTF. The CDR3 region has the DNA TGTGCCAGCAGCTTAAGTCAACTCGCTATGCTCTACACCTTC.

The chain uses TRBV5-1 and TRBJ1-1; 12 nucleotides agree with TRBD1. The CDR3 runs to 15 residues. V shed 6 bases and J 4 bases; nucleotides not matched to a gene: 7. Germline CDR1 is SGHRS and CDR2 is YFSETQ. CDR3: CASNPPGQGATEAFF. The CDR3 nucleotides read TGCGCCAGCAACCCACCGGGACAGGGGGCCACTGAAGCTTTCTTT.

The count of this clone is one. The chain has TRBV7-3 and TRBJ1-5; D uncertain. Germline V gene sequence: CDR1 SGHTA, CDR2 FQGTGA. This CDR3 has 13 amino acids. V gave up 3 bases and J gave up 3 bases, with 6 bases separating them. The chain's CDR3 is CASSLDSNQPQHF. The CDR3 DNA sequence: TGTGCCAGCAGCTTGGACTCCAATCAGCCCCAGCATTTT.

The chain is built from TRBV2 and TRBJ2-1; TRBD1 matches at 8 bases. Germline V gene sequence: CDR1 SNHLY, CDR2 FYNNEI. Germline trimming cut 9 bases from V and 4 bases from J; bases unmatched to any gene: 8. CDR3 length: 14 amino acids. In DNA form, the CDR3 reads TGTGCCAGGACCACAGGGGGTCTATACAATGAGCAGTTCTTC. This codes for CARTTGGLYNEQFF.

This clone occurred a few times. The V call is TRBV10-3, the J call TRBJ1-1; the match to TRBD1 covers 7 bases. Trimming removed 6 bases from V and 7 bases from J; junction bases left unmatched: 8. The CDR3 runs to 13 residues. The germline gives CDR1 ENHRY, CDR2 SYGVKD. The CDR3 sequence is CAISPRQGLEAFF. DNA of the CDR3: TGTGCCATCAGCCCCCGACAGGGTCTTGAAGCTTTCTTT.

The chain uses TRBV25-1 and TRBJ1-5; maybe TRBD1 (6 bases). This CDR3 spans 14 amino acids. Germline V gene data show CDR1 as MGHDK and CDR2 as SYGVNS. Trimming removed 3 bases from V and 3 bases from J, with 9 bases in between. CDR3 loop: CASSEGQDNQPQHF. The DNA for the CDR3 is TGTGCCAGCAGTGAGGGACAAGACAATCAGCCCCAGCATTTT. Complete variable domain (other parts from reference TRBV25-1 and TRBJ1-5): EADIYQTPRYLVIGTGKKITLECSQTMGHDKMYWYQQDPGMELHLIHYSYGVNSTEKGDLSSESTVSRIRTEHFPLTLESARPSHTSQYLCASSEGQDNQPQHFGDGTRLSIL.

The chain couples TRBV2 to TRBJ1-4, with 7 nucleotides matching TRBD1. Germline assignment: CDR1 SNHLY and CDR2 FYNNEI. The junction had 12 bases not matched to a gene; V was cut back by 8 bases and J by 3 bases. CDR3 length: 16 residues. CDR3 DNA: TGTGCCAGCCGACGACAGGGCGGGGATTCTAATGAAAAACTGTTTTTT. It is translated as CASRRQGGDSNEKLFF. Filled out from reference TRBV2 and TRBJ1-4, the complete variable domain reads EPEVTQTPSHQVTQMGQEVILRCVPISNHLYFYWYRQILGQKVEFLVSFYNNEISEKSEIFDDQFSVERPDGSNFTLKIRSTKLEDSAMYFCASRRQGGDSNEKLFFGSGTQLSVL.

V is TRBV4-3 and J is TRBJ2-1; TRBD1 agrees at 8 bases. Germline V lookup: CDR1 LGHNA, CDR2 YSLEER. The CDR3 is made up of 16 amino acids. The J segment lost 8 bases and the V segment lost 0 bases, leaving 9 bases of the junction unmatched. The CDR3: CASSQEVAGGGDEQFF. The CDR3 bases are TGCGCCAGCAGCCAAGAGGTGGCAGGGGGCGGGGATGAGCAGTTCTTC.

The chain uses TRBV7-9 and TRBJ1-2; D might be TRBD1 (6 bases). V shed 4 bases and J shed 2 bases, with 20 bases lying between them. Germline-derived CDR1 and CDR2 are SEHNR and FQNEAQ (reference sequence). The CDR3 has 17 residues. In DNA form, the CDR3 reads TGTGCCAGCAGCTCCTCCCTACTGGGGGCGCGGAACTATGGCTACACCTTC. This gives the protein CASSSSLLGARNYGYTF.

The V gene is TRBV10-3, the J gene TRBJ1-3; the match to TRBD1 covers 12 bases. This CDR3 spans 16 amino acids. V gave up 1 base and J gave up 7 bases; unmatched junction bases: 5. Germline values: CDR1 ENHRY, CDR2 SYGVKD. The CDR3 is CAISEFRDRGLNTIYF. The CDR3 DNA follows: TGTGCCATCAGTGAGTTCCGGGACAGGGGGCTGAACACCATATATTTT.

V and J are TRBV5-6 and TRBJ1-1, with 9 bases fitting TRBD1. With 5 bases clipped from V and 1 base from J, the junction kept 3 bases outside the gene matches. The germline gives CDR1 SGHDT, CDR2 YYEEEE. CDR3 size: 14 residues. This CDR3 reads CASRVQGANTEAFF. In nucleotides, the CDR3 is TGTGCCAGCAGAGTACAGGGGGCGAACACTGAAGCTTTCTTT.

Details on this clone: In the same sample, other DNA sequences code for this CDR3. The chain joins TRBV19 to TRBJ2-5; 8 bases map to TRBD2. The CDR3 length is 13 residues. CDR1 and CDR2 (germline): LNHDA, SQIVND (reference sequence). After removal of 7 bases from V and 5 bases from J, the junction contained 6 bases not matched to a gene. The DNA of the CDR3 is TGTGCCAGTACCCAATCGGGGGGGGAGACCCAGTACTTC. Encoded protein: CASTQSGGETQYF.

This rearrangement joins TRBV10-2 to TRBJ2-7, with 12 nucleotides matching TRBD2. The germline V gene has CDR1 WSHSY and CDR2 SAAADI. This CDR3 has 13 amino acids. The CDR3 sequence is CASSDLGLAGYSV. Here the CDR3 DNA reads TGCGCCAGCTCCGACCTAGGACTAGCGGGATATTCGGTC.

This chain joins TRBV15 and TRBJ1-4, with TRBD1 identical over 8 bases. Trimming cost V 3 bases and J 6 bases; bases outside gene matches: 6. Germline CDR1 and CDR2: LNHNV and YYDKDF (reference sequence). The CDR3 sequence is 15 residues long. The CDR3 DNA reads TGTGCCACCAGCAGCGACAGGGGTCTGGATGAAAAACTGTTTTTT. This translates into CATSSDRGLDEKLFF. Looking up the rest from reference TRBV15 and TRBJ1-4 gives the full variable domain: DAMVIQNPRYQVTQFGKPVTLSCSQTLNHNVMYWYQQKSSQAPKLLFHYYDKDFNNEADTPDNFQSRRPNTSFCFLDIRSPGLGDTAMYLCATSSDRGLDEKLFFGSGTQLSVL.

CDR3 residues: CASSRTGGAYEQYF. For the CDR3, the DNA is TGTGCCAGCAGTCGGACAGGGGGCGCGTACGAGCAGTACTTC. The rearrangement joins TRBV6-5 to TRBJ2-7; TRBD1 matches 11 bases. Germline V gene lookup returns CDR1 MNHEY and CDR2 SVGAGI. The CDR3 loop spans 14 amino acids. V lost 5 bases and J lost 4; bases outside the gene matches: 4.

This clone was observed a single time. This chain connects TRBV5-1 to TRBJ2-1; TRBD2 agrees at 7 bases. V was clipped by 6 bases and J by 7 bases; unmatched bases: 13. Germline V gene sequence: CDR1 SGHRS, CDR2 YFSETQ. The CDR3 sequence is 15 residues long. CDR3 nucleotide sequence: TGCGCCAGCACCCAGACTAGCTACACGGGTAATGAGCAGTTCTTC. As protein: CASTQTSYTGNEQFF.

The rearrangement joins TRBV4-1 to TRBJ1-2; 8 bases match TRBD1. Germline CDR1 MGHRA, CDR2 YSYEKL. The CDR3 sequence is 16 residues long. The V segment lost 4 bases and the J segment 6 bases; nucleotides outside the gene matches: 13. CDR3 region: CASSPSGAGGINGYTF. The DNA for the CDR3 is TGCGCCAGCAGCCCCTCGGGAGCAGGGGGCATAAATGGCTACACCTTC.

The chain is built from TRBV14 and TRBJ2-5; 10 nucleotides agree with TRBD2. With 5 bases clipped from V and 4 bases from J, the junction kept 7 bases outside the gene matches. CDR1 SGHDN and CDR2 FVKESK come from the germline V gene. CDR3 length equals 15 residues. CDR3 sequence: CASSWSGGAGETQYF. CDR3 nucleotides: TGTGCCAGCAGCTGGAGCGGGGGGGCCGGAGAGACCCAGTACTTC.

This clone was observed a handful of times. The chain couples TRBV5-1 to TRBJ2-1; a possible D gene is TRBD1 (6 bases). This CDR3 comprises 16 residues. Germline lookup yields CDR1 SGHRS and CDR2 YFSETQ. V lost 2 bases and J lost 7, with 19 bases in between. In DNA form, the CDR3 reads TGCGCCAGCAGCTTAACCTCCATCAGGGGTCGGAATGAGCAGTTCTTC. This gives the protein CASSLTSIRGRNEQFF.